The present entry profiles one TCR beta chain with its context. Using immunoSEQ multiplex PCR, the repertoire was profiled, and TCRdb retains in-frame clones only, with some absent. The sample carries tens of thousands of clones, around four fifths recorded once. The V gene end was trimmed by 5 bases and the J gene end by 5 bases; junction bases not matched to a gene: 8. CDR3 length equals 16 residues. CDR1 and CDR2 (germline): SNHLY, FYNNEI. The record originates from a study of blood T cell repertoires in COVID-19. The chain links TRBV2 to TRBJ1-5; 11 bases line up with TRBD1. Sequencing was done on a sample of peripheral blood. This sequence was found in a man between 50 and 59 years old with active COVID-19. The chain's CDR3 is CASSRTGGAFDQPQHF. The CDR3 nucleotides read TGTGCCAGCAGTCGGACAGGGGGCGCGTTTGATCAGCCCCAGCATTTT.